Listed below are T cell receptor beta chains from one sample, sequenced in a study of OX40 agonist ivuxolimab in advanced cancers. The table came from immunoSEQ multiplex PCR; TCRdb's copy has only in-frame clones and leaves some out. In the table there are around 62,000 clones, about 80% of which are singletons. The starting material was CD4+ or CD8+ T cells sorted from blood, obtained in a trial of the OX40 agonist ivuxolimab. The source is an adult with an advanced solid tumor such as melanoma, head and neck, liver or kidney cancer. CDR3s include the opening cysteine and the closing phenylalanine or tryptophan. A D gene is named only where the DNA matches it firmly. For some rows the clone size is stated as once, few or many, or as a class when expanded; others skip it.

clone_size: .
j_call: TRBJ1-2
v_call: TRBV6-5
d_call: TRBD1
cdr3_aa: CASSYSGGRYGYTF
cdr3_nt: TGTGCCAGCAGTTACTCAGGGGGCCGCTATGGCTACACCTTC

clone_size: .
j_call: TRBJ1-3
v_call: TRBV29-1
d_call: .
cdr3_aa: CSGTWTGSGNTIYF
cdr3_nt: TGCAGCGGGACATGGACGGGCTCTGGAAACACCATATATTTT

clone_size: few
j_call: TRBJ1-6
v_call: TRBV9
d_call: TRBD1
cdr3_aa: CASSLWTGPSYNSPLHF
cdr3_nt: TGTGCCAGCAGCCTCTGGACAGGCCCCTCCTATAATTCACCCCTCCACTTT

clone_size: .
j_call: TRBJ2-1
v_call: TRBV29-1
d_call: .
cdr3_aa: CSVDVGASSYNEQFF
cdr3_nt: TGCAGCGTTGATGTGGGGGCGAGCTCCTACAATGAGCAGTTCTTC

clone_size: once
j_call: TRBJ1-6
v_call: TRBV19
d_call: .
cdr3_aa: CASRATGNRPLHF
cdr3_nt: TGTGCCAGTAGAGCCACAGGGAATCGACCCCTCCACTTT

clone_size: .
j_call: TRBJ1-6
v_call: TRBV5-1
d_call: .
cdr3_aa: CASSQTGLLSPLHF
cdr3_nt: TGCGCCAGCAGTCAAACAGGGTTGCTTTCACCCCTCCACTTT

clone_size: .
j_call: TRBJ1-1
v_call: TRBV9
d_call: TRBD1
cdr3_aa: CASSADRGRTKAFF
cdr3_nt: TGTGCCAGCAGCGCCGACAGGGGGCGGACAAAGGCTTTCTTT

clone_size: .
j_call: TRBJ1-5
v_call: TRBV6-6
d_call: TRBD1
cdr3_aa: CASSWDRAVHF
cdr3_nt: TGTGCCAGCTCGTGGGACAGGGCCGTACATTTT

clone_size: .
j_call: TRBJ1-3
v_call: TRBV10-3
d_call: .
cdr3_aa: CAIRGGDSRRNTIYF
cdr3_nt: TGTGCCATCAGGGGGGGAGACAGCCGCCGAAACACCATATATTTT

clone_size: .
j_call: TRBJ1-1
v_call: TRBV11-2
d_call: .
cdr3_aa: CASSSLLVGRDTEAFF
cdr3_nt: TGTGCCAGCAGCTCCTTACTGGTAGGGAGGGACACTGAAGCTTTCTTT

clone_size: .
j_call: TRBJ1-1
v_call: TRBV10-3
d_call: .
cdr3_aa: CAESTGANTEAFF
cdr3_nt: TGTGCCGAGAGCACCGGGGCGAACACTGAAGCTTTCTTT

clone_size: .
j_call: TRBJ1-4
v_call: TRBV28
d_call: .
cdr3_aa: CASSLAHKAEKLFF
cdr3_nt: TGTGCCAGCAGTTTGGCACACAAGGCAGAAAAACTGTTTTTT

clone_size: .
j_call: TRBJ2-7
v_call: TRBV7-2
d_call: .
cdr3_aa: CASSLAGEGWNYEQYF
cdr3_nt: TGTGCCAGCAGCTTAGCGGGAGAGGGATGGAACTACGAGCAGTACTTC

clone_size: .
j_call: TRBJ1-4
v_call: TRBV6-5
d_call: .
cdr3_aa: CASSPRVTTNEKLFF
cdr3_nt: TGTGCCAGCAGCCCCAGGGTGACAACTAATGAAAAACTGTTTTTT

clone_size: .
j_call: TRBJ1-2
v_call: TRBV19
d_call: .
cdr3_aa: CASSKQPSNYGYTF
cdr3_nt: TGTGCCAGTAGTAAACAGCCCTCTAACTATGGCTACACCTTC

clone_size: .
j_call: TRBJ2-5
v_call: TRBV5-1
d_call: .
cdr3_aa: CASSTGISETQYF
cdr3_nt: TGCGCCAGCAGCACAGGGATCAGTGAGACCCAGTACTTC

clone_size: .
j_call: TRBJ1-1
v_call: TRBV5-1
d_call: TRBD1
cdr3_aa: CASSRGQGGDTEAFF
cdr3_nt: TGCGCCAGCAGCCGGGGACAGGGTGGGGACACTGAAGCTTTCTTT

clone_size: .
j_call: TRBJ2-2
v_call: TRBV28
d_call: .
cdr3_aa: CASRGTGELFF
cdr3_nt: TGTGCCAGCCGAGGGACCGGGGAGCTGTTTTTT

clone_size: .
j_call: TRBJ1-3
v_call: TRBV9
d_call: TRBD1
cdr3_aa: CASSATGTAGNTIYF
cdr3_nt: TGTGCCAGCAGCGCTACCGGGACAGCCGGAAACACCATATATTTT

clone_size: once
j_call: TRBJ2-5
v_call: TRBV7-3
d_call: TRBD1
cdr3_aa: CASSPGGQAGRETQYF
cdr3_nt: TGTGCCAGCAGCCCCGGCGGACAGGCGGGCCGGGAGACCCAGTACTTC

clone_size: .
j_call: TRBJ2-5
v_call: TRBV9
d_call: .
cdr3_aa: CASSVGVVGHGTQYF
cdr3_nt: TGTGCCAGCAGCGTAGGGGTAGTAGGCCATGGAACCCAGTACTTC

clone_size: .
j_call: TRBJ1-2
v_call: TRBV9
d_call: TRBD1
cdr3_aa: CASSSNRGRYGYTF
cdr3_nt: TGTGCCAGCAGCTCTAACAGGGGAAGGTATGGCTACACCTTC

clone_size: .
j_call: TRBJ2-1
v_call: TRBV2
d_call: .
cdr3_aa: CASSVPGGKANEQFF
cdr3_nt: TGTGCCAGCAGTGTGCCCGGGGGAAAGGCGAATGAGCAGTTCTTC

clone_size: few
j_call: TRBJ1-2
v_call: TRBV7-3
d_call: TRBD1
cdr3_aa: CASSTGTGSHGYTF
cdr3_nt: TGTGCCAGCAGCACTGGGACAGGGAGTCATGGCTACACCTTC

clone_size: .
j_call: TRBJ1-6
v_call: TRBV5-1
d_call: .
cdr3_aa: CASSLAPLHF
cdr3_nt: TGCGCCAGCAGCTTGGCACCCCTCCACTTT

clone_size: once
j_call: TRBJ2-2
v_call: TRBV7-2
d_call: .
cdr3_aa: CASSLIVLNTGELFF
cdr3_nt: TGTGCCAGCAGCTTAATTGTGCTGAACACCGGGGAGCTGTTTTTT

clone_size: .
j_call: TRBJ1-6
v_call: TRBV6-1
d_call: .
cdr3_aa: CASSEARETPLHF
cdr3_nt: TGTGCCAGCAGTGAAGCGAGGGAGACACCCCTCCACTTT